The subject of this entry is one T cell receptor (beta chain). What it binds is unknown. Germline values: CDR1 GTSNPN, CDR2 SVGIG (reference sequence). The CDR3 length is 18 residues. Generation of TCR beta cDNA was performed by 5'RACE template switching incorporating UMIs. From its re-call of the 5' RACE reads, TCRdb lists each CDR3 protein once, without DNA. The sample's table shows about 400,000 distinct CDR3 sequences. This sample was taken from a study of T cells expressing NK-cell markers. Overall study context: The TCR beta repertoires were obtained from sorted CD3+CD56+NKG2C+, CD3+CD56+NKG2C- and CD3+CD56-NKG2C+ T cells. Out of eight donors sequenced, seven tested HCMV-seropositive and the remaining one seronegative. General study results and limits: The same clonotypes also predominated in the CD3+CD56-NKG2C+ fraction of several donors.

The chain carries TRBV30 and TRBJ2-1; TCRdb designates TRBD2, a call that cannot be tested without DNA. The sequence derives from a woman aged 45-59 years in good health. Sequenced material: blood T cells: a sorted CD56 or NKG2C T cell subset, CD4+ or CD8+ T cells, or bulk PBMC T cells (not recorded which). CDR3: CAWSDSRGLAEFYNEQFF.